This entry describes one T cell receptor (beta chain). What antigen it recognizes has not been identified. Base-call qualities are not available, and no considerably larger clone is one nucleotide away. This entry is derived from a study of cytomegalovirus exposure and HLA in healthy donors (dated 2017 in TCRdb). Regarding the complete study: An earlier analysis of about 530 of the donors reported 276 Gb of sequence data and 117 million unique TCR beta sequences obtained from about 200 million T cells. An early release covering roughly 640 HLA-typed donors comprised roughly 300 gigabases of sequencing data and around 80 million unique TCR sequences. The study profiled the T cell repertoires of fewer than 850 subjects by immunosequencing and related them to cytomegalovirus serostatus. An earlier analysis of 587 of the donors applied high-throughput TCR beta sequencing to assess whether each TCR beta V gene segment acted as functional or pseudogenic. HLA typing included class I and class II loci at four-digit resolution. Among the roughly 400 genotyped donors, more than 70% belonged to the genetic ancestry cluster associated with self-reported Caucasian donors. Rather than drawing on any new phenotypic data, the later analysis identified candidate immune exposures from TCR beta sequences and the way those sequences occurred across donors. In a later genetic analysis, genome-wide SNP genotypes for about three fifths of the roughly 670 donors were used, and that subset was treated as a discovery cohort. Donor age, sex, ethnicity and CMV serostatus were compiled together with the repertoire data. The study combined high-throughput TCR immunosequencing, statistical association of individual TCRs with disease status, and machine learning to predict cytomegalovirus infection status. Among 300 to 450 genotyped donors of the cohort, an average of around 240,000 unique TCR beta nucleotide sequences were sequenced per donor, roughly a sixth of them non-productive. In a later analysis, previously published TCR beta repertoires from some 640 donors were re-analyzed and high-resolution HLA genotyping was added so that TCR occurrence patterns could be studied. The number of donors typed differed by locus, with 629-630 for A, B, C, DRB1 and DQB1, over 500 for DQA1, 600 to 610 for DPA1, and some 450 for DPB1. In addition to the first cohort of 666 subjects, a separate validation cohort of about 120 different subjects was used. Every repertoire in the discovery cohort had been generated on one and the same sequencing platform. The study aimed to test whether cataloging public T cell receptors could reveal signatures of past pathogen exposure. Four to six DR-DQ haplotypes were handled as single units for association and clustering, since linkage in the cohort was strong.

The germline V gene (reference sequence) sets CDR1 to MNHNY and CDR2 to SVGAGI. Relative to germline, V is 4 bases shorter and J is 1 base shorter, with 14 bases between their ends. Including cysteine and phenylalanine, the CDR3 has 16 amino acids. Only the CDR3 region is kept as DNA, spanning 48 bases read in frame from base 1. What the work shows at the level of the full study, not this receptor alone: The 87-base-pair reads could not distinguish some IMGT-functional V segments, including TRBV6-2 and TRBV6-3, so those segments were excluded. In a later analysis, HLA-associated TCR beta chains were found to be more clonally expanded and to have lower generation probabilities than equally common non-associated chains. An association between a missense DCLRE1C variant and V-gene and J-gene trimming of TCR beta chains was found in a later genetic analysis and replicated in an independent cohort. In vitro tests confirmed that a few of the cytomegalovirus-associated TCR beta chains recognize cytomegalovirus antigens. Because counts were too low, roughly 17 rarely observed V segments, including chromosome 9 orphons, were left out of the earlier analysis of approximately 580 of the donors. In this cohort, only TCR beta chains were sequenced, and detectable features were limited by the absence of alpha or paired-chain data. A cluster of highly shared sequence variants was judged likely to represent a technical artifact of the sequencing pipeline. Immune exposure information for the cohort was limited to CMV serostatus. A further reported finding was that TCR beta sequences accurately predicted the HLA-A and HLA-B alleles for most subjects in the first cohort. According to a later genetic analysis, donors in an Asian-associated ancestry cluster had fewer N-insertions in productive TCRs than the approximately 610-donor mean. According to the authors, the approach could potentially be generalized to other disease states and immunological phenotypes. Because HLA typing was missing for some donors at each locus, association tests included only the typed subset. Strong co-occurrence of HLA alleles, especially DR and DQ, made assigning TCR associations to individual alleles difficult. In the study, some 180 TCR beta chains were listed as associated with cytomegalovirus. Correlated functional status among segregating V segments might be attributable to linkage disequilibrium, but an unknown experimental factor could not be ruled out. At a false discovery rate of 0.05, a later analysis linked 16,951 TCR beta sequences to specific HLA alleles. According to a later analysis, most CMV-associated TCR beta chains appeared to be HLA-restricted, and the HLA associations seemed to be driven largely by CMV exposure. An earlier analysis of some 590 of the donors showed that most TCR beta V segments appeared in productive rearrangements either about 87% or about 30% of the time, which broadly matched IMGT annotations. While some public TCRs were present in many individuals, most TCR sequences turned up only very rarely across donors. A later analysis found that TCR association rates varied across HLA loci, with DRB1 alleles showing the most associated TCRs and HLA-C alleles the fewest. According to a later analysis, parvovirus B19, influenza, CMV and Epstein-Barr virus appeared linked to several top co-occurrence clusters. The presence/absence analyses assumed that sequencing depth was roughly uniform across donors, and that assumption may not be true. The classifier was reported to diagnose cytomegalovirus status with high specificity and sensitivity in both the original cohort and the validation cohort.

The cohort was made up of 500 to 800 healthy bone marrow donors. Cohort members were all nominally healthy when sampled, although unrecorded immune exposures were likely present. The donor tested CMV seronegative and was one of the 352 seronegative cohort members. Every donor gave a peripheral blood sample, and the peripheral blood mononuclear cells from that sample were used for TCR beta sequencing. The Qiagen DNeasy Blood Extraction Kit was used to extract genomic DNA from the blood cell samples. Libraries were built with the immunoSEQ multiplex PCR assay. For the multiplex PCR, a mixture combining 60 forward primers for TCR Vbeta segments and 13 reverse primers for TCR Jbeta segments was used. The CDR3 region of rearranged TCR beta genes was amplified from genomic DNA with a multiplex PCR assay. Amplified TCR beta libraries were sequenced as 87-base-pair reads on the Illumina HiSeq System. The authors processed their data as follows. A later analysis tallied about 77 million unique TCR beta chains across the 660 or so repertoires, and some 10 million of those chains were shared by two or more donors. To remove PCR and sequencing errors, raw reads were error-corrected and collapsed into unique sequences using a nearest-neighbor algorithm that merged closely related sequences. CDR3 sequences were aligned to IMGT reference sequences to assign V, D and J gene segments. For a sequence to be retained, a match of at least six nucleotides to both a V gene segment and a J gene segment was required. Rearrangements were classified as productive when the CDR3 lacked stop codons and remained in frame with V and J, and all other rearrangements were classified as non-productive. CDR3 was defined according to IMGT convention as the region running from the second conserved V-encoded cysteine to the conserved J-encoded phenylalanine. Sequences without an unambiguous match to a single V gene segment were excluded from the earlier analysis of 500 to 700 of the donors. In an earlier analysis of some 590 of the donors, a V segment was called functional when productive rearrangements were above 56.7%, and segregating when the standard deviation between donors exceeded 5%. A statistical classification framework was built for diagnosing cytomegalovirus status from the catalog of TCR beta chain sequences. In a later analysis, TCR nucleotide sequences were compared against IMGT/GENE-DB human TR gene sequences so that V and J genes could be assigned. In a later analysis, CDR3 sequences and most-parsimonious VDJ recombination scenarios were assigned using the TCRdist pipeline. In a later analysis, each TCR beta chain was defined by its CDR3 amino acid sequence together with its V-gene family, and reads without a unique V-gene family were excluded. In a later analysis, around 650 highly shared, low-generation-probability nucleotide sequences were removed to address suspected cross-contamination and a sequencing artifact. In a later analysis, a clonal expansion index was calculated for each public chain from normalized within-repertoire ranks of inferred template counts. A later analysis computed generation probabilities with a VDJ recombination model fitted to out-of-frame rearrangements, and checked the results against IGoR. Hypergeometric tests were used in a later analysis to score TCR-TCR, TCR-HLA and TCR-CMV co-occurrence, with a repertoire-size bias correction applied to the TCR pairs. False discovery rates were estimated in a later analysis by permuting HLA or CMV assignments 20 times. A later analysis grouped co-occurring TCRs with DBSCAN, adding TCRdist sequence similarity when clustering within HLA-allele-positive subsets. For co-occurrence clustering, repertoires with fewer than 30,000 or more than 120,000 public chains were excluded, along with a handful of repertoires with anomalous nucleotide sharing. TCRdb took this table from immuneACCESS and kept in-frame rearrangements with V and J called. Such tables lack part of the clones; where checked against another copy, unresolved V genes explain under half of the gap, and the rest is unexplained. From that table come the V and J calls and clone size; the DNA was used to work out D and trimming. The sample includes more than 65,000 clones, with about 70% observed a single time. The top ten clones comprise less than 4% of the sample.

The TCR originated in a man in his forties or fifties in good health and CMV-seronegative. The chain is encoded by TRBV6-6 joined to TRBJ1-3, with no confident D gene call. Sequenced sample: PBMCs. CDR3 region: CASSSGLTVSGNTIYF. Read as DNA, the sequence is TGTGCCAGCAGTTCTGGGCTCACAGTATCTGGAAACACCATATATTTT.